A selection of T cell receptor beta chains follows, all from one sample in a study of blood T cell repertoires in COVID-19. The protocol was immunoSEQ multiplex PCR, while the TCRdb copy is restricted to in-frame clones and leaves out a portion. The sample lists some 180,000 clones, around 80% occurring once. Sample: peripheral blood. The source of these receptors is a woman between 35 and 50 years old with COVID-19, enrolled during active disease. Both conserved end residues are part of each CDR3. Size is omitted from some rows. Given values are once, few, many or a class for expanded clones.

clone_size,v_call,cdr3_aa
few,TRBV16,CASSPPGGQQYTGELFF
NA,TRBV13,CASSHMGGSGTEAFF
NA,TRBV18,CASSPGLVTGELFF
NA,TRBV4-1,CASSLQTSGKLYNEQFF
NA,TRBV7-6,CASSSDSSRGEKLFF
NA,TRBV10-3,CAISGHDEQFF
NA,TRBV9,CASSARDRGSRNTIYF
NA,TRBV5-1,CASSLEQGADNSPLHF
NA,TRBV27,CASSFPPYYEQYF
NA,TRBV3-1/TRBV3-2,CASSSTGGGDEQFF
once,TRBV10-3,CAIGEGTGNQPQHF
NA,TRBV12-3/TRBV12-4,CASIGYTIYF
NA,TRBV21-1,CASSKARGAGWTYEQYF
NA,TRBV27,CASSRKSDRTGELFF
NA,TRBV5-1,CASSPRSGTPPNEQFF
NA,TRBV2,CASSQREIGQPQHF
NA,TRBV7-9,CASSGTGRTDEAFF
NA,TRBV5-1,CASSLAGKQETQYF
NA,TRBV4-1,CASSQTGTANTGELFF
NA,TRBV5-5,CASSLALSTGGSNYGYTF
once,TRBV5-1,CASSHRTGNTEAFF
NA,TRBV2,CASRKTGGDYNEQFF